This TCR beta chain is drawn from a study of identical twins. A template switching step contributed a universal primer site, while unique molecular identifiers were present in the cDNA. TCRdb analysed the 5' RACE reads with MiXCR anew, one entry per CDR3 protein. The sample includes hundreds of thousands of distinct CDR3 sequences, approximately 20% of them seen just once. The table lists this clonotype with a few counts. These sequences were also reported in another study, on yellow fever vaccine responses in identical twins.

The receptor was isolated from a woman in her late teens or twenties in good health. The sample consisted of CD4+ T cells sorted from blood.

CDR3 sequence (DNA): TGTGCCAGCAGCTACCGAGCGGGGACAAACTACAATGAGCAGTTCTTC. As protein: CASSYRAGTNYNEQFF. This sequence joins TRBV7-9 and TRBJ2-1; D might be TRBD2 (7 bases). Trimming stripped 4 bases from V and 3 bases from J, with 16 bases between. This CDR3 comprises 16 residues. CDR1 and CDR2 from the germline V gene are SEHNR and FQNEAQ (reference sequence). Full variable domain (remainder filled in from reference TRBV7-9 and TRBJ2-1): DTGVSQNPRHKITKRGQNVTFRCDPISEHNRLYWYRQTLGQGPEFLTYFQNEAQLEKSRLLSDRFSAERPKGSFSTLEIQRTEQGDSAMYLCASSYRAGTNYNEQFFGPGTRLTVL.